This T cell receptor beta chain was recovered during a study of cytomegalovirus exposure and HLA in healthy donors. 60 Vbeta and 13 Jbeta primers were used in PCR. Measured with immunoSEQ multiplex PCR; TCRdb has only the in-frame clones, and not every one. The table records about 70,000 clones, 70% to 85% of them present only once. Findings and caveats of the study: Cytomegalovirus association was assigned to more than 150 TCR beta chains. Upon later analysis, TCR association rates were observed to vary by HLA locus, being highest for DRB1 and lowest for HLA-C.

These donors counted as nominally healthy when sampled, but unrecorded immune exposures were likely. Comments on this clone: The antigen remains unidentified.

The sample consisted of PBMCs. The clonotype comes from a human donor in good health.

CDR3 sequence: CASIQNTEAFF. The CDR3 coding sequence is TGTGCCAGCATCCAGAACACTGAAGCTTTCTTT. V gene TRBV6-5 combines with J gene TRBJ1-1; D ambiguous. The CDR3 has 11 residues. Germline V CDR1 and CDR2: MNHEY, SVGAGI. Trimming removed 7 bases at V and 1 base at J, with 4 bases between.